A single sample is the source of the 15 T cell receptor beta chains below, sequenced in a study of cytomegalovirus exposure and HLA in healthy donors. Assay used: immunoSEQ multiplex PCR; TCRdb lists only in-frame clones, some missing. The sample shows 85,000 to 120,000 clones, about 95% of them seen only once. The sequenced sample was PBMCs. Source of these receptors: a woman younger than 35 in good health and CMV-seronegative.

The gene calls are TRBV7-9 and TRBJ1-1; TRBD1 is a possible D gene (5 bases). The CDR3 contains 13 residues. Germline CDR1 reads SEHNR; CDR2 reads FQNEAQ (reference sequence). Deletions cut 1 base from V and 11 bases from J, with 14 bases between. The CDR3 bases are TGTGCCAGCAGCTTAGGGACCAGGGTGTGGGCTTTCTTT. It yields the protein CASSLGTRVWAFF.

As DNA, the CDR3 is TGTGCCAGCAGCACAGTGAATGAAAAACTGTTTTTT. Translating gives CASSTVNEKLFF. This chain connects TRBV27 to TRBJ1-4; D call uncertain. The germline V and J ends were trimmed by 6 bases and 5 bases, with 7 bases remaining between them. Germline V gene data show CDR1 as MNHEY and CDR2 as SMNVEV (reference sequence). The length of the CDR3 is 12 residues.

The gene calls are TRBV27 and TRBJ2-1; no clear D. The ends were cut back, 2 bases at V and 4 bases at J, with 12 bases in the middle. Germline lookup yields CDR1 MNHEY and CDR2 SMNVEV (reference sequence). The CDR3 is 15 residues long. The CDR3 DNA follows: TGTGCCAGCAGTTTAGTCGGCGGCATGTACAATGAGCAGTTCTTC. Translation: CASSLVGGMYNEQFF.

The chain is built from TRBV7-9 and TRBJ2-1; the match to TRBD2 covers 9 bases. CDR1 is SEHNR and CDR2 is FQNEAQ in the germline V gene (reference sequence). There are 19 residues in the CDR3. The V and J ends lost 5 bases and 1 base, in that order; junction bases with no gene match: 15. CDR3 in amino acids: CASSLLPSGAAGSYNEQFF. DNA of the CDR3: TGTGCCAGCAGCCTCCTTCCTAGCGGGGCCGCCGGGTCCTACAATGAGCAGTTCTTC.

The J gene is TRBJ2-5, the V gene TRBV7-9; D not resolved. CDR3 length: 12 residues. Germline CDR1 is SEHNR and CDR2 is FQNEAQ (reference sequence). Between the trimmed V and J ends, which lost 1 base and 5 bases, there was a span of 5 bases. DNA of the CDR3: TGTGCCAGCAGCTTAGTTTCGGAGACCCAGTACTTC. This translates into CASSLVSETQYF.

This clone appeared a single time. This chain links TRBV6-1 with TRBJ1-4, with 7 bases lining up with TRBD1. The CDR3 consists of 15 residues. V lost 0 bases and J lost 8; bases outside the gene matches: 6. Germline assignment: CDR1 MNHNS and CDR2 SASEGT. The CDR3 region is CASSEARAGGEKLFF. The CDR3 DNA follows: TGTGCCAGCAGTGAAGCTCGAGCAGGGGGAGAAAAACTGTTTTTT.

The rearrangement links TRBV5-6 to TRBJ1-4, with 7 bases aligning to TRBD1. The length of the CDR3 is 16 residues. Germline assignment: CDR1 SGHDT and CDR2 YYEEEE. Trimming took 0 bases from V and 7 from J; bases not matched to a gene: 9. CDR3 sequence reads: CASSLAPQGRGEKLFF. The CDR3 nucleotides are TGTGCCAGCAGCTTGGCCCCACAGGGGCGAGGTGAAAAACTGTTTTTT.

This clone was counted a single time. The rearrangement joins TRBV19 to TRBJ2-7; a weak D match, TRBD2 (5 bases). The CDR3 consists of 15 residues. Between the trimmed V and J ends, which lost 4 bases and 0 bases, there was a span of 13 bases. Per germline, CDR1 LNHDA and CDR2 SQIVND (reference sequence). In DNA form, the CDR3 reads TGTGCCAGTAGTACCCTGACGGGGAGCTCCTACGAGCAGTACTTC. Its protein is CASSTLTGSSYEQYF.

J is TRBJ1-5 and V is TRBV27, with TRBD1 matching 12 bases. CDR1 is MNHEY, CDR2 SMNVEV, per germline (reference sequence). This CDR3 is 15 amino acids long. V lost 5 bases, J lost 5 bases, and 4 bases stayed unmatched. In DNA, the CDR3 is TGTGCCAGCAGTGGGGGACAGGGGGCTTATCAGCCCCAGCATTTT. Its protein is CASSGGQGAYQPQHF.

J is TRBJ2-7 and V is TRBV19; possibly TRBD1 for D (5 bases). Per germline, CDR1 LNHDA and CDR2 SQIVND (reference sequence). CDR3 length equals 13 residues. V dropped 4 bases and J dropped 5 bases, with 12 bases sitting between them. The CDR3 nucleotides are TGTGCCAGTAGTAGTTCAGGGTTCCACGAGCAGTACTTC. Its protein is CASSSSGFHEQYF.

The genes are TRBV30 and TRBJ1-2, with D possibly matching TRBD1 (5 bases). Germline V CDR1 and CDR2: GTSNPN, SVGIG (reference sequence). Trimming pared 0 bases from V and 8 bases from J, leaving 10 bases between. The CDR3 length is 12 residues. CDR3 bases: TGTGCCTGGAGTGTACCAGGGCGGGGCTACACCTTC. The encoded protein is CAWSVPGRGYTF.

The chain couples TRBV28 to TRBJ1-2; 8 bases match TRBD1. Germline V gene sequence: CDR1 MDHEN, CDR2 SYDVKM. The CDR3 is made up of 13 amino acids. V was clipped by 5 bases and J by 8 bases; unmatched bases: 7. Here the CDR3 reads CASSAGGAEGYTF. CDR3 bases: TGTGCCAGCAGTGCAGGGGGCGCAGAGGGCTACACCTTC.

The chain combines TRBV19 with TRBJ1-2; the D gene is possibly TRBD1 (5 bases). This CDR3 contains 16 residues. The germline V gene has CDR1 LNHDA and CDR2 SQIVND (reference sequence). Trimming removed 3 bases from V and 0 bases from J, with 14 bases in between. CDR3 in amino acids: CASSISGAVANYGYTF. For the CDR3, the DNA is TGTGCCAGTAGTATTAGCGGGGCGGTTGCTAACTATGGCTACACCTTC.

The chain carries TRBV11-3 and TRBJ2-1; TRBD2 matches at 14 bases. CDR3 size: 17 residues. After removal of 5 bases from V and 4 bases from J, the junction contained 7 bases not matched to a gene. Looked up from germline, CDR1 is SGHNT and CDR2 is YENEEA. CDR3 protein: CASSPGLAGDRYNEQFF. Written as DNA, the CDR3 is TGTGCCAGCAGCCCGGGACTAGCGGGAGATCGGTACAATGAGCAGTTCTTC. Based on the CDR3 plus reference TRBV11-3 and TRBJ2-1, the full variable domain is EAGVVQSPRYKIIEKKQPVAFWCNPISGHNTLYWYLQNLGQGPELLIRYENEEAVDDSQLPKDRFSAERLKGVDSTLKIQPAELGDSAVYLCASSPGLAGDRYNEQFFGPGTRLTVL.

In this sample, this clone turned up once. The rearrangement joins TRBV9 to TRBJ1-4; perhaps TRBD1 as D (6 bases). Trimming shortened V by 4 bases and J by 3 bases, and 13 bases separated the two germline ends. The CDR3 consists of 15 residues. Looked up from germline, CDR1 is SGDLS and CDR2 is YYNGEE. CDR3 amino acids: CASSSWDTSNEKLFF. Here the CDR3 DNA reads TGTGCCAGCAGCTCATGGGACACCTCTAATGAAAAACTGTTTTTT.